A single sample gave rise to the 12 T cell receptor beta chains below, sequenced in a study of shared clonotypes between healthy human individuals (dated by TCRdb to between 2020 and 2021). Library preparation used the immunoSEQ multiplex PCR assay. TCRdb mirrors the immuneACCESS table, restricted to in-frame sequences. Some clones are absent from its copies; in checked studies, under half trace to an unresolved V gene, and the reason for the others is unknown. The sample table contains about 2.3 million clones; only one count was recorded for around 93% of them. The ten largest clones take up about 0.41% of the sample. What was sequenced was naive CD4+ T cells from PBMCs. The sample's cell subset or site label is to be understood as: CD45RA+ positively selected. Receptors originate from a man aged 18 to 35 in good health. Some clones in this sample may be carry-over from other donors' samples.

This clone was observed a single time. This chain joins TRBV5-1 and TRBJ1-3; D may be TRBD1 (5 bases). Germline CDR1 reads SGHRS; CDR2 reads YFSETQ. CDR3 length equals 14 residues. Deletions cut 0 bases from V and 8 bases from J, with 12 bases between. Written as DNA, the CDR3 is TGCGCCAGCAGCTTGGGCGGTTCCAGGGACACCATATATTTT. This encodes CASSLGGSRDTIYF.

This sequence joins TRBV6-5 and TRBJ2-1; D gene uncertain. CDR1 and CDR2 (germline): MNHEY, SVGAGI. Trimming took off 2 bases at V and 7 bases at J, with 9 bases between the two ends. The CDR3 is 13 residues long. CDR3 sequence: CASSYPQRNEQFF. The CDR3 DNA is TGTGCCAGCAGTTACCCACAGAGAAATGAGCAGTTCTTC.

This clone was recorded only once. The chain recombines TRBV30 with TRBJ2-6, with D unclear. The CDR3 runs to 12 residues. V lost 5 bases to trimming and J lost 5 bases, with 7 bases between them. CDR1 is GTSNPN, CDR2 SVGIG, per germline (reference sequence). The CDR3 coding sequence is TGTGCCTGGTCTTTGTGGGCCAACGTCCTGACTTTC. It translates to CAWSLWANVLTF.

The chain carries TRBV28 and TRBJ1-2; 7 bases are a match to TRBD1. Germline CDR1 MDHEN, CDR2 SYDVKM. The trim removed 5 bases at V and 2 bases at J, leaving 5 bases unmatched. The CDR3 covers 14 residues. DNA of the CDR3: TGTGCCAGCAGTGGATTACAGGGGAACTATGGCTACACCTTC. It translates to CASSGLQGNYGYTF.

The rearrangement links TRBV2 to TRBJ1-1; TRBD1 matches 7 bases. The CDR3 sequence is 15 residues long. The germline V gene has CDR1 SNHLY and CDR2 FYNNEI. The V and J ends lost 6 bases and 6 bases, in that order; junction bases with no gene match: 13. The CDR3 reads CASSHDRERRSEAFF. DNA of the CDR3: TGTGCCAGCAGCCACGACAGGGAGAGAAGGTCTGAAGCTTTCTTT.

This clone has just one count. The rearrangement uses TRBV5-1 and TRBJ2-7, with TRBD2 identical over 8 bases. The germline CDR1 and CDR2 sequences are SGHRS and YFSETQ. V gave up 4 bases and J gave up 1 base; unmatched junction bases: 10. This CDR3 contains 16 residues. CDR3 amino acids: CASSPTATSASYEQYF. The CDR3 coding sequence is TGCGCCAGCAGCCCTACCGCGACTAGCGCGTCCTACGAGCAGTACTTC. The variable domain in full, completed from reference TRBV5-1 and TRBJ2-7, reads KAGVTQTPRYLIKTRGQQVTLSCSPISGHRSVSWYQQTPGQGLQFLFEYFSETQRNKGNFPGRFSGRQFSNSRSEMNVSTLELGDSALYLCASSPTATSASYEQYFGPGTRLTVT.

The chain couples TRBV4-2 to TRBJ2-3; D ambiguous. Trimming left V 0 bases short and J 2 bases short, with 12 bases between. The CDR3 is 16 residues long. Germline-derived CDR1 and CDR2 are LGHNA and YNFKEQ. CDR3 residues: CASSQDRARSTDTQYF. CDR3 nucleotide sequence: TGTGCCAGCAGCCAAGATAGAGCGAGATCCACAGATACGCAGTATTTT.

V and J are TRBV6-5 and TRBJ2-7; TRBD2 aligns across 7 bases. This CDR3 has 15 residues. Per the germline V gene, CDR1 is MNHEY and CDR2 is SVGAGI. V lost 6 bases to trimming and J lost 7 bases; unmatched junction nucleotides: 15. CDR3 protein: CASSPPGRAYWEQYF. The CDR3 bases are TGTGCCAGCAGCCCTCCAGGGAGGGCCTATTGGGAGCAGTACTTC.

The chain links TRBV30 to TRBJ2-5; D unresolved. This CDR3 comprises 11 residues. V was pared by 4 bases and J by 0 bases, with 3 bases between. Germline CDR1 GTSNPN, CDR2 SVGIG (reference sequence). CDR3 amino acids: CAWKNQETQYF. Written as DNA, the CDR3 is TGTGCCTGGAAGAACCAAGAGACCCAGTACTTC.

This clone occurred many times. V usage is TRBV19 and J usage is TRBJ1-1; D not resolved. Germline V gene sequence: CDR1 LNHDA, CDR2 SQIVND (reference sequence). The CDR3 loop spans 14 amino acids. V lost 1 base and J 1 base, leaving 7 bases between the germline ends. The CDR3 DNA reads as TGTGCCAGTAGTATAGGTCGGGGGAACACTGAAGCTTTCTTT. Protein: CASSIGRGNTEAFF.

This rearrangement joins TRBV2 to TRBJ2-1; 9 nucleotides agree with TRBD1. With V trimmed by 7 bases and J by 4 bases, 8 bases remained unmatched. Germline CDR1 SNHLY, CDR2 FYNNEI. The CDR3 is made up of 15 amino acids. For the CDR3, the DNA is TGTGCCAGCACTCTGTCGGGACAGGGTTACAATGAGCAGTTCTTC. It encodes CASTLSGQGYNEQFF.

This clone was recorded only once. The rearrangement joins TRBV2 to TRBJ2-6; TRBD2 might be the D (5 bases). CDR3 length: 16 residues. V was shortened by 5 bases and J by 1 base, with 12 bases between the two germline ends. Germline values: CDR1 SNHLY, CDR2 FYNNEI. The DNA for the CDR3 is TGTGCCAGCAGTCCCGAGGGAATATCTGGGGCCAACGTCCTGACTTTC. It codes for CASSPEGISGANVLTF.